The 21 T cell receptor beta chains below come from one sample, sequenced in a study of blood T cell repertoires in COVID-19 (dated by TCRdb to about 2020). The library was obtained by the immunoSEQ multiplex PCR assay. TCRdb carries this immuneACCESS record with in-frame sequences only. Its versions omit some clonotypes, under half of them owing to an unresolved V gene in the studies checked, with the rest unexplained. The sample records roughly 360,000 clones, approximately 90% of which are singletons. Around 0.95% of the sample is in the top ten clones. The sequenced sample consisted of PBMCs or T cells enriched from blood (not recorded which). The receptors here all came from a woman in her twenties or thirties with acute COVID-19.

This clone was seen just once. The chain uses TRBV25-1 and TRBJ2-2, with TRBD1 identical over 7 bases. V shed 2 bases, J shed 3 bases, and the junction held 9 bases outside the gene matches. This CDR3 is built from 17 residues. Germline V CDR1 and CDR2: MGHDK, SYGVNS. CDR3 coding DNA: TGTGCCAGCAGTGAAAGGGGGCAGCCCCCTTACACCGGGGAGCTGTTTTTT. Its protein is CASSERGQPPYTGELFF.

The chain has TRBV6-1 and TRBJ1-6; no clear D gene. The CDR3 runs 15 residues. Deletions cut 0 bases from V and 10 bases from J, with 13 bases between. The germline gives CDR1 MNHNS, CDR2 SASEGT. For the CDR3, the DNA is TGTGCCAGCAGTGAAGCGATCGGGATTCTGTCACCCCTCCACTTT. Translation gives CASSEAIGILSPLHF.

The V gene is TRBV27, the J gene TRBJ2-2, with 7 positions matching TRBD2. The V segment lost 1 base and the J segment 0 bases; nucleotides outside the gene matches: 2. The CDR3 covers 16 residues. Looked up from germline, CDR1 is MNHEY and CDR2 is SMNVEV (reference sequence). The chain's CDR3 is CASSLWGRANTGELFF. CDR3 DNA sequence: TGTGCCAGCAGTTTATGGGGGAGGGCGAACACCGGGGAGCTGTTTTTT.

The rearrangement joins TRBV12-3 or TRBV12-4 to TRBJ1-1; tentative D call: TRBD1 (5 bases). The CDR3 length is 13 residues. V was pared by 6 bases and J by 5 bases, with 13 bases between. The CDR3 is CASSPGAGTEAFF. DNA of the CDR3: TGTGCCAGCAGCCCTGGGGCTGGGACTGAAGCTTTCTTT.

The V call is TRBV19, the J call TRBJ1-5; D gene ambiguous. The CDR3 contains 12 residues. The V and J ends lost 7 bases and 7 bases respectively, with 11 bases between them. Germline CDR1 is LNHDA and CDR2 is SQIVND (reference sequence). Here the CDR3 DNA reads TGTGCCAGTAAGGAGGGCAGGCAGCCCCAGCATTTT. It is translated as CASKEGRQPQHF.

The V gene is TRBV7-2, the J gene TRBJ1-2; TRBD1 aligns across 9 bases. Germline V CDR1 and CDR2: SGHTA, FQGNSA. J lost 4 bases, V lost 4 bases, and 16 bases had no gene match. The CDR3 length is 18 residues. The CDR3 bases are TGTGCCAGCAGCTCGGCGACAGGGGGGATGGTCTTCTTCTATGGCTACACCTTC. Translated, it gives CASSSATGGMVFFYGYTF.

The chain recombines TRBV7-9 with TRBJ2-2; 7 nucleotides line up with TRBD1. Germline V gives CDR1 SEHNR, CDR2 FQNEAQ (reference sequence). Germline trimming cut 9 bases from V and 3 bases from J; bases unmatched to any gene: 7. The CDR3 length is 14 residues. The CDR3 DNA follows: TGTGCCAGTCTCAACACAGGGGACACCGGGGAGCTGTTTTTT. Translation gives CASLNTGDTGELFF.

This rearrangement joins TRBV5-6 to TRBJ2-3, with 8 bases fitting TRBD1. This CDR3 spans 14 amino acids. The ends lost 3 bases at V and 6 bases at J; junction bases unmatched: 6. From germline, CDR1 is SGHDT and CDR2 YYEEEE. The CDR3 loop is CASSSQGAGDTQYF. Written as DNA, the CDR3 is TGTGCCAGCAGCTCCCAGGGGGCGGGGGATACGCAGTATTTT.

The genes are TRBV12-3 or TRBV12-4 and TRBJ1-3, with D possibly matching TRBD1 (5 bases). The V end was cut by 8 bases, the J end by 4 bases, with 12 bases between. The CDR3 sequence is 13 residues long. The CDR3 nucleotides read TGTGCCAGCTCCCCAGGGCCAGGAAACACCATATATTTT. It yields the protein CASSPGPGNTIYF.

This clone appeared a few times. This chain connects TRBV5-1 to TRBJ2-7; TRBD1 might be the D (6 bases). Trimming pared 4 bases from V and 3 bases from J, leaving 14 bases between. Germline V gene data show CDR1 as SGHRS and CDR2 as YFSETQ. The CDR3 extends over 14 amino acids. CDR3 bases: TGCGCCAGCAGCGAGGGACACCGAAACTACGAGCAGTACTTC. Translation gives CASSEGHRNYEQYF. The whole variable domain, remainder taken from reference TRBV5-1 and TRBJ2-7, is KAGVTQTPRYLIKTRGQQVTLSCSPISGHRSVSWYQQTPGQGLQFLFEYFSETQRNKGNFPGRFSGRQFSNSRSEMNVSTLELGDSALYLCASSEGHRNYEQYFGPGTRLTVT.

The V call is TRBV27, the J call TRBJ1-1; a possible D gene is TRBD1 (5 bases). The CDR3 sequence is 13 residues long. Germline loops: CDR1 MNHEY, CDR2 SMNVEV (reference sequence). Trimming took off 6 bases at V and 7 bases at J, with 15 bases between the two ends. For the CDR3, the DNA is TGTGCCAGCAGGTTGGTGGCGGGGGTTGAAGCTTTCTTT. Its translation is CASRLVAGVEAFF.

The chain couples TRBV5-8 to TRBJ1-2, with D possibly matching TRBD1 (6 bases). There are 15 residues in the CDR3. Trimming took 4 bases from V and 4 from J, leaving 17 bases between them. Germline V gives CDR1 SGHTS, CDR2 YDEGEE. The CDR3 sequence is CASSGRRQDFYGYTF. CDR3 nucleotide sequence: TGTGCCAGCAGCGGCCGGCGACAGGACTTCTATGGCTACACCTTC.

The chain recombines TRBV12-3 or TRBV12-4 with TRBJ2-2; TRBD2 matches at 7 bases. The junction had 4 bases not matched to a gene; V was cut back by 6 bases and J by 6 bases. The CDR3 loop spans 13 amino acids. CDR3 in amino acids: CASSRAGAGELFF. In DNA form, the CDR3 reads TGTGCCAGCAGCAGGGCGGGGGCCGGGGAGCTGTTTTTT.

This clone has more than one count but fewer than ten. The chain joins TRBV7-2 to TRBJ2-5; TRBD2 might be the D (6 bases). The germline V and J ends were trimmed by 5 bases and 5 bases, with 21 bases remaining between them. Looked up from germline, CDR1 is SGHTA and CDR2 is FQGNSA. CDR3 length: 16 amino acids. The CDR3 DNA reads TGTGCCAGCAGCGCCACTGGGACTGCCGGGTCGGAGACCCAGTACTTC. Translated: CASSATGTAGSETQYF.

In nucleotides, the CDR3 is TGTGCCAGCAGCGTAGCCGGACAGGGCAATCAGCCCCAGCATTTT. Translating it yields CASSVAGQGNQPQHF. This rearrangement joins TRBV9 to TRBJ1-5, with 7 positions matching TRBD1. Per germline, CDR1 SGDLS and CDR2 YYNGEE. CDR3 size: 15 residues. Trimming removed 0 bases from V and 2 bases from J; junction bases left unmatched: 2.

This chain connects TRBV19 to TRBJ1-1; tentatively, D is TRBD1 (5 bases). CDR3 size: 15 residues. The germline gives CDR1 LNHDA, CDR2 SQIVND (reference sequence). V lost 3 bases to trimming and J lost 10 bases, with 21 bases between them. Here the CDR3 reads CASSITGTSVGRAFF. As DNA, the CDR3 is TGTGCCAGTAGTATCACCGGGACCTCTGTCGGGAGAGCTTTCTTT.

V usage is TRBV14 and J usage is TRBJ2-1; 11 bases are a match to TRBD1. Germline V gene data show CDR1 as SGHDN and CDR2 as FVKESK. This CDR3 is built from 17 residues. The ends lost 0 bases at V and 3 bases at J; junction bases unmatched: 4. For the CDR3, the DNA is TGTGCCAGCAGCCAAGATTGGGGGACAGGGGGCTACAATGAGCAGTTCTTC. The encoded protein is CASSQDWGTGGYNEQFF.

This chain connects TRBV7-2 to TRBJ2-1; 10 nucleotides align to TRBD1. CDR1 and CDR2 from the germline V gene are SGHTA and FQGNSA. Unmatched junction bases numbered 8, after V lost 5 bases and J lost 10 bases. The CDR3 is made up of 14 amino acids. The CDR3 loop reads CASSPSRDRGEQFF. The DNA of the CDR3 is TGTGCCAGCAGCCCGTCCCGGGACAGGGGCGAGCAGTTCTTC.

This chain connects TRBV27 to TRBJ2-3, with 8 bases aligning to TRBD2. This CDR3 region has 13 residues. Germline assignment: CDR1 MNHEY and CDR2 SMNVEV (reference sequence). Losses at the gene ends were 9 bases for V and 5 bases for J; bases not matched to a gene: 7. The CDR3 reads CASQDSGVDTQYF. CDR3 bases: TGTGCCAGTCAGGATAGCGGGGTAGATACGCAGTATTTT.

The rearrangement uses TRBV6-5 and TRBJ2-7; D may be TRBD1 (5 bases). The germline V and J ends were trimmed by 2 bases and 6 bases, with 17 bases remaining between them. The CDR3 sequence is 15 residues long. Looked up from germline, CDR1 is MNHEY and CDR2 is SVGAGI. CDR3 sequence reads: CASSYQTALESEQYF. The CDR3 region has the DNA TGTGCCAGCAGTTACCAGACAGCCCTAGAAAGCGAGCAGTACTTC.

This clone was detected once. The DNA for the CDR3 is TGTGCCAGCAGCTTATTCCTGGAGGGCAATCAGCCCCAGCATTTT. Its translation is CASSLFLEGNQPQHF. The V and J genes are TRBV7-2 and TRBJ1-5; D gene unclear. The CDR3 extends over 15 amino acids. CDR1 is SGHTA and CDR2 is FQGNSA in the germline V gene. Trimming took off 2 bases at V and 2 bases at J, with 10 bases between the two ends.